The 22 T cell receptor beta chains below were found in one sample sequenced in a study of CD8 T cells in ankylosing spondylitis. Study conclusions and caveats: Among TCR beta sequences, a motif of several highly homologous variants appeared characteristic of ankylosing spondylitis blood.

Antigens of these TCRs are unknown. One entry per CDR3 protein, called by TCRdb with MiXCR from the 5' RACE reads. The table shows approximately 400,000 distinct CDR3 sequences, with 25% to 30% occurring only once. Sequencing was done on a sample of blood, either unsorted or a sorted T cell fraction (not recorded which). The receptors shown here come from a male donor with ankylosing spondylitis.

The V gene is TRBV7-9, the J gene TRBJ2-3; D not resolved. The CDR3 has 14 residues. V was trimmed by 3 bases and J by 9 bases, leaving 16 bases between them. CDR1 is SEHNR, CDR2 FQNEAQ, per germline (reference sequence). CDR3 coding DNA: TGTGCCAGCAGCTTCTACGACCTGTCTGGGACGCAGTATTTT. Its protein is CASSFYDLSGTQYF.

J is TRBJ2-7 and V is TRBV10-3; TRBD1 might be the D (6 bases). CDR1 is ENHRY and CDR2 is SYGVKD in the germline V gene. The CDR3 sequence is 15 residues long. Trimming cost V 3 bases and J 0 bases, with 12 bases left between them. Here the CDR3 reads CAISEPGTTSYEQYF. CDR3 DNA: TGTGCCATCAGTGAACCCGGGACAACCTCCTACGAGCAGTACTTC.

The chain combines TRBV15 with TRBJ2-5, with a weak D call TRBD2 (6 bases). This CDR3 region has 13 residues. The germline V and J ends were trimmed by 5 bases and 4 bases, with 11 bases remaining between them. CDR1 and CDR2 from the germline V gene are LNHNV and YYDKDF (reference sequence). The CDR3 region has the DNA TGTGCCACCAGCCGACTGGGGGGAGAGACCCAGTACTTC. Protein: CATSRLGGETQYF.

This clonotype showed up just a few times. The rearrangement joins TRBV11-2 to TRBJ2-7, with 8 bases identical to TRBD1. Germline V gene data show CDR1 as SGHAT and CDR2 as FQNNGV. This CDR3 is 14 amino acids long. Trimming cost V 5 bases and J 3 bases; bases outside gene matches: 6. The CDR3 loop reads CASSAGGSHYEQYV. CDR3 sequence (DNA): TGTGCCAGCAGCGCAGGGGGCTCACACTACGAGCAGTACGTC.

The chain is built from TRBV30 and TRBJ2-3; D gene uncertain. Germline lookup yields CDR1 GTSNPN and CDR2 SVGIG (reference sequence). Trimming removed 3 bases at V and 1 base at J, with 17 bases between. This CDR3 contains 16 residues. Here the CDR3 DNA reads TGTGCCTGGAGCCGCCGTCTCGGCGTCGGCACAGATACGCAGTATTTT. It codes for CAWSRRLGVGTDTQYF. The full variable domain, completed using reference TRBV30 and TRBJ2-3, is SQTIHQWPATLVQPVGSPLSLECTVEGTSNPNLYWYRQAAGRGLQLLFYSVGIGQISSEVPQNLSASRPQDRQFILSSKKLLLSDSGFYLCAWSRRLGVGTDTQYFGPGTRLTVL.

The chain is built from TRBV19 and TRBJ1-2, with 9 bases matching TRBD1. J was trimmed by 3 bases and V by 3 bases; bases with no gene match: 5. This CDR3 spans 15 amino acids. Germline CDR1 and CDR2: LNHDA and SQIVND (reference sequence). The CDR3 bases are TGTGCCAGTAGTATCCGGGACAGGGCGTACTATGGCTACACCTTC. Translating it yields CASSIRDRAYYGYTF.

This sequence joins TRBV27 and TRBJ2-5; D not certain. The length of the CDR3 is 14 residues. Deletions cut 8 bases from V and 2 bases from J, with 15 bases between. The germline CDR1 and CDR2 sequences are MNHEY and SMNVEV (reference sequence). DNA of the CDR3: TGTGCCAGCGGGATTCGGTCGTCGCAAGAGACCCAGTACTTC. Protein product: CASGIRSSQETQYF.

The rearrangement links TRBV29-1 to TRBJ2-7; weak D call: TRBD1 (6 bases). CDR3 length: 13 amino acids. The V gene's germline CDR1 is SQVTM and CDR2 ANQGSEA. V was cut by 6 bases and J by 6 bases, with 18 bases left in between. DNA of the CDR3: TGCAGCGTCGCCCGGGACACTATCGCCGAGCAGTACGTC. Its translation: CSVARDTIAEQYV.

The chain combines TRBV10-3 with TRBJ1-1, with D perhaps TRBD1 (5 bases). Germline CDR1 ENHRY, CDR2 SYGVKD. V was trimmed by 2 bases and J by 6 bases, leaving 13 bases between them. The CDR3 length is 14 residues. The CDR3 loop is CAISERGSDAEAFF. DNA for the CDR3: TGTGCCATCAGTGAGAGGGGTTCGGACGCTGAAGCTTTCTTT.

The V and J genes are TRBV29-1 and TRBJ2-5; D possibly corresponds to TRBD1 (5 bases). The CDR3 covers 13 residues. The germline V and J ends were trimmed by 4 bases and 5 bases, with 14 bases remaining between them. Germline V gene lookup returns CDR1 SQVTM and CDR2 ANQGSEA. CDR3 coding DNA: TGCAGCGTTGGACTCAGGGCCAGGGAGACCCAGTACTTC. This encodes CSVGLRARETQYF.

This clonotype turned up a few times. The gene calls are TRBV20-1 and TRBJ2-3, with D tentatively TRBD2 (5 bases). This CDR3 has 14 amino acids. Trimming removed 3 bases from V and 4 bases from J, with 14 bases in between. CDR1 and CDR2 (germline): DFQATT, SNEGSKA (reference sequence). The CDR3 sequence is CSARIMRAADTQYF. CDR3 nucleotide sequence: TGCAGTGCTAGGATCATGCGGGCGGCAGATACGCAGTATTTT.

The chain recombines TRBV6-1 with TRBJ2-7; TRBD2 might be the D (6 bases). V was trimmed by 5 bases and J by 7 bases, leaving 18 bases between them. The CDR3 contains 14 residues. Germline V gene data show CDR1 as MNHNS and CDR2 as SASEGT. In nucleotides, the CDR3 is TGTGCCAGCAGTCCAGATAGGGGCCGGGGGGAGCAGTACTTC. This encodes CASSPDRGRGEQYF.

The chain's CDR3 is CASSGGTGAFYTEAFF. The CDR3 DNA is TGTGCCAGCAGCGGGGGGACAGGGGCTTTTTACACTGAAGCTTTCTTT. V and J are TRBV7-9 and TRBJ1-1; 10 bases agree with TRBD1. From germline, CDR1 is SEHNR and CDR2 FQNEAQ (reference sequence). Trimming took 5 bases from V and 3 from J; bases not matched to a gene: 9. The CDR3 is 16 residues long.

The V and J genes are TRBV7-2 and TRBJ2-3; D uncertain. From germline, CDR1 is SGHTA and CDR2 FQGNSA. The CDR3 length is 12 residues. The V end was cut by 6 bases, the J end by 6 bases, with 10 bases between. CDR3 protein: CASRLRSDTQYF. CDR3 nucleotide sequence: TGTGCCAGCAGACTAAGGTCCGATACGCAGTATTTT.

The CDR3 DNA reads TGTGCCATCAAGACGGGATCGATGGAGACCCAGTACTTC. This sequence encodes CAIKTGSMETQYF. The chain combines TRBV10-3 with TRBJ2-5; D possibly corresponds to TRBD2 (5 bases). With 7 bases removed from V and 5 bases from J, the gap between germline ends came to 14 bases. The CDR3 is 13 residues long. CDR1 and CDR2 (germline): ENHRY, SYGVKD.

This clonotype was detected a few times. This chain links TRBV6-1 with TRBJ2-3; D could derive from TRBD1 or TRBD2 (5 bases each). Trimming stripped 6 bases from V and 2 bases from J, with 12 bases between. The CDR3 has 14 amino acids. CDR1 is MNHNS, CDR2 SASEGT, per germline. CDR3 sequence (DNA): TGTGCCAGCAGGAGGGGCAGCTTCACAGATACGCAGTATTTT. It is translated as CASRRGSFTDTQYF.

Here the CDR3 reads CSARDGGKGGDNQPQHF. The CDR3 DNA reads as TGCAGTGCTAGAGATGGAGGGAAGGGTGGAGACAATCAGCCCCAGCATTTT. The rearrangement links TRBV20-1 to TRBJ1-5; D gene unclear. Trimming took 0 bases from V and 3 from J, leaving 18 bases between them. The CDR3 covers 17 residues. The germline V gene has CDR1 DFQATT and CDR2 SNEGSKA (reference sequence).

This clonotype showed up just a few times. The rearrangement links TRBV29-1 to TRBJ2-3; 11 bases agree with TRBD2. Germline-derived CDR1 and CDR2 are SQVTM and ANQGSEA. The trim removed 4 bases at V and 7 bases at J, leaving 7 bases unmatched. The CDR3 loop spans 14 amino acids. The CDR3 here is CSVGTSGSINTQYF. The CDR3 DNA reads as TGCAGCGTTGGCACTAGCGGGAGTATAAATACGCAGTATTTT.

The V call is TRBV5-6, the J call TRBJ2-7; 8 bases fit TRBD1. CDR1 is SGHDT and CDR2 is YYEEEE in the germline V gene. The V and J ends lost 1 base and 3 bases, in that order; junction bases with no gene match: 12. The CDR3 length is 17 residues. Here the CDR3 DNA reads TGTGCCAGCAGCTTGATGACAGGGGTGAGTTTCGGCTACGAGCAGTACTTC. Translation: CASSLMTGVSFGYEQYF. Full variable domain (outside the CDR3, taken from reference TRBV5-6 and TRBJ2-7): DAGVTQSPTHLIKTRGQQVTLRCSPKSGHDTVSWYQQALGQGPQFIFQYYEEEERQRGNFPDRFSGHQFPNYSSELNVNALLLGDSALYLCASSLMTGVSFGYEQYFGPGTRLTVT.

This clonotype showed up just a few times. The chain uses TRBV5-1 and TRBJ1-1; D is undetermined. The CDR3 sequence is 14 residues long. V shed 0 bases and J shed 0 bases, with 6 bases lying between them. The V gene's germline CDR1 is SGHRS and CDR2 YFSETQ. The CDR3: CASSLAALNTEAFF. CDR3 sequence (DNA): TGCGCCAGCAGCTTGGCTGCGCTGAACACTGAAGCTTTCTTT.

The rearrangement joins TRBV29-1 to TRBJ1-5, with D possibly being TRBD1 (6 bases). This CDR3 is built from 16 residues. V dropped 7 bases and J dropped 2 bases, with 21 bases sitting between them. Germline V gene lookup returns CDR1 SQVTM and CDR2 ANQGSEA. The CDR3 DNA is TGCAGCGCCCGCACCAGGGGACTTTTTGGCAATCAGCCCCAGCATTTT. Translating gives CSARTRGLFGNQPQHF.

This clonotype has more than one count but fewer than ten. The J gene is TRBJ2-2, the V gene TRBV7-9; the D gene is possibly TRBD2 (6 bases). Germline lookup yields CDR1 SEHNR and CDR2 FQNEAQ (reference sequence). Trimming cost V 6 bases and J 7 bases, with 18 bases left between them. CDR3 size: 15 residues. CDR3 sequence (DNA): TGTGCCAGCAGAGAAACGGGACTTAGCATCGGGGAGCTGTTTTTT. Translated: CASRETGLSIGELFF.